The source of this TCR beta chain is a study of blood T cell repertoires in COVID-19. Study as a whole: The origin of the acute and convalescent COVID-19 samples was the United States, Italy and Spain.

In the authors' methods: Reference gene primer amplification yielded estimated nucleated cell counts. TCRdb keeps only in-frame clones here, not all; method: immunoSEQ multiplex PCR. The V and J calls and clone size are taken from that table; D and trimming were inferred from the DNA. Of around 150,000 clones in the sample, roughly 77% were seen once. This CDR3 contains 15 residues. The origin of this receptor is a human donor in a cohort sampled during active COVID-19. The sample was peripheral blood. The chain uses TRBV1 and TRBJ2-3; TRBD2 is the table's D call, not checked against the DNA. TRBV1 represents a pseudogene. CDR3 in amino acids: CTSSQDGGSTDTQYF. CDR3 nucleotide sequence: TGCACCAGCAGCCAAGACGGAGGGTCCACAGATACGCAGTATTTT.